The 30 T cell receptor beta chains below were found in one sample sequenced in a study of shared clonotypes between healthy human individuals. Data came from immunoSEQ multiplex PCR; TCRdb stores just in-frame clones and leaves some out. The table includes roughly 2,300,000 clones, under 95% detected once. The material sequenced was naive CD4+ T cells from PBMCs. Subset given: CD45RA+ positively selected. The receptor source for this set is a young man in good health. Some clones in this sample may be carry-over from other donors' samples.

The V and J genes are TRBV18 and TRBJ1-4; D possibly corresponds to TRBD1 (5 bases). The V gene's germline CDR1 is KGHSH and CDR2 LQKENI. V shed 3 bases and J shed 5 bases, with 34 bases lying between them. This CDR3 spans 22 amino acids. CDR3 residues: CASSPILRDLTEPENLNEKLFF. In DNA, the CDR3 is TGTGCCAGCTCACCCATACTCCGGGACTTGACAGAACCGGAGAACTTAAATGAAAAACTGTTTTTT.

J is TRBJ2-6 and V is TRBV10-3; TRBD2 aligns across 14 bases. CDR3 length equals 20 residues. Per germline, CDR1 ENHRY and CDR2 SYGVKD. V lost 6 bases to trimming and J lost 4 bases; unmatched junction nucleotides: 14. The CDR3 coding sequence is TGTGCCATCAGCGAACAACCGGGACTAGCGGGAGCCCAAGGGGCCAACGTCCTGACTTTC. Protein: CAISEQPGLAGAQGANVLTF.

The chain joins TRBV7-2 to TRBJ1-2; TRBD1 is a possible D gene (6 bases). The germline V gene encodes CDR1 SGHTA and CDR2 FQGNSA. This CDR3 comprises 14 residues. The V end was cut by 2 bases, the J end by 6 bases, with 13 bases between. CDR3 amino acids: CASSLLGAKNGYTF. The CDR3 DNA is TGTGCCAGCAGCTTACTGGGGGCAAAGAATGGCTACACCTTC.

This chain uses TRBV10-3 with TRBJ1-1; D might be TRBD1 (6 bases). CDR3 length: 14 amino acids. V was shortened by 1 base and J by 5 bases, with 11 bases between the two germline ends. CDR1 ENHRY and CDR2 SYGVKD come from the germline V gene. The DNA for the CDR3 is TGTGCCATCAGTGAGTTGGTACAGGGAACTGAAGCTTTCTTT. Amino acid sequence: CAISELVQGTEAFF.

V and J are TRBV10-3 and TRBJ1-4; maybe TRBD1 (5 bases). The CDR3 is made up of 13 amino acids. Trimming took off 3 bases at V and 6 bases at J, with 8 bases between the two ends. Germline V gives CDR1 ENHRY, CDR2 SYGVKD. In DNA form, the CDR3 reads TGTGCCATCAGTGATGTAGGGGATGAAAAACTGTTTTTT. It specifies CAISDVGDEKLFF.

This sequence joins TRBV27 and TRBJ1-3; D possibly corresponds to TRBD1 (5 bases). The CDR3 consists of 14 residues. V was pared by 6 bases and J by 0 bases, with 9 bases between. The germline CDR1 and CDR2 sequences are MNHEY and SMNVEV (reference sequence). The CDR3 nucleotides read TGTGCCAGCAGGTCAGGGATCTCTGGAAACACCATATATTTT. It encodes CASRSGISGNTIYF.

The chain carries TRBV5-1 and TRBJ1-5; D is uncertain. The V end lost 5 bases, the J end lost 0 bases, and 12 bases lay between the germline ends. From germline, CDR1 is SGHRS and CDR2 YFSETQ. This CDR3 region has 15 residues. The DNA for the CDR3 is TGCGCCAGCAGTCTACAGCGCTATAGCAATCAGCCCCAGCATTTT. Its protein is CASSLQRYSNQPQHF. Using reference TRBV5-1 and TRBJ1-5 for the parts outside the CDR3, the full variable domain is KAGVTQTPRYLIKTRGQQVTLSCSPISGHRSVSWYQQTPGQGLQFLFEYFSETQRNKGNFPGRFSGRQFSNSRSEMNVSTLELGDSALYLCASSLQRYSNQPQHFGDGTRLSIL.

The chain recombines TRBV6-6 with TRBJ2-7; 8 bases align to TRBD2. CDR1 MNHNY and CDR2 SVGAGI come from the germline V gene (reference sequence). Trimming removed 8 bases from V and 4 bases from J; junction bases left unmatched: 7. The CDR3 length is 13 residues. The CDR3 protein is CASGRREGYEQYF. Here the CDR3 DNA reads TGTGCCAGCGGAAGACGGGAGGGGTACGAGCAGTACTTC.

This clone is a singleton in its sample. The identical CDR3 is also encoded by other nucleotide sequences in the sample. The chain recombines TRBV2 with TRBJ2-2; 12 bases map to TRBD2. The J segment lost 6 bases and the V segment lost 4 bases, leaving 0 bases of the junction unmatched. The CDR3 contains 14 residues. Germline CDR1 is SNHLY and CDR2 is FYNNEI. CDR3 region: CASSGLAGAGELFF. CDR3 in DNA: TGTGCCAGCAGTGGACTAGCGGGAGCCGGGGAGCTGTTTTTT.

The chain recombines TRBV7-2 with TRBJ2-2, with D possibly TRBD1 on 5 matching bases. CDR1 is SGHTA, CDR2 FQGNSA, per germline. The germline V and J ends were trimmed by 0 bases and 2 bases, with 7 bases remaining between them. The CDR3 is 15 residues long. The CDR3 DNA sequence: TGTGCCAGCAGCTTAGCAGGGGTAAACACCGGGGAGCTGTTTTTT. Translation gives CASSLAGVNTGELFF.

V is TRBV29-1 and J is TRBJ2-6; tentative D call: TRBD2 (6 bases). Germline V gene lookup returns CDR1 SQVTM and CDR2 ANQGSEA. The CDR3 length is 14 residues. The V and J ends lost 4 bases and 3 bases respectively, with 10 bases between them. CDR3 sequence (DNA): TGCAGCGTTGTTGGGGGGATTGGGGCCAACGTCCTGACTTTC. It yields the protein CSVVGGIGANVLTF.

This chain links TRBV2 with TRBJ2-7; D perhaps matches TRBD1 (6 bases). Germline lookup yields CDR1 SNHLY and CDR2 FYNNEI. V lost 8 bases and J lost 6, with 14 bases in between. The CDR3 consists of 12 residues. This CDR3 is CASQGPLLEQYF. In DNA, the CDR3 is TGTGCCAGCCAGGGGCCCCTACTCGAGCAGTACTTC.

The CDR3 bases are TGTGCCAGCAGCTTTACGGGGTTGATCAATGAGCAGTTCTTC. Its protein product is CASSFTGLINEQFF. The chain employs TRBV7-2 and TRBJ2-1; maybe TRBD2 (5 bases). Trimming stripped 3 bases from V and 6 bases from J, with 12 bases between. Germline V gene data show CDR1 as SGHTA and CDR2 as FQGNSA. The CDR3 loop spans 14 amino acids.

CDR3 sequence reads: CASISPEAGSYEQYF. The CDR3 DNA reads TGTGCCAGCATATCGCCTGAAGCGGGTTCCTACGAGCAGTACTTC. The rearrangement joins TRBV28 to TRBJ2-7; TRBD2 might be the D (6 bases). This CDR3 region has 15 residues. From germline, CDR1 is MDHEN and CDR2 SYDVKM. Trimming took off 7 bases at V and 1 base at J, with 17 bases between the two ends.

J is TRBJ2-7 and V is TRBV11-2, with 9 bases aligning to TRBD2. Germline trimming cut 1 base from V and 3 bases from J; bases unmatched to any gene: 7. Germline V gene data show CDR1 as SGHAT and CDR2 as FQNNGV. The CDR3 is made up of 16 amino acids. CDR3 sequence: CASSLVLAGGGYEQYF. The CDR3 DNA sequence: TGTGCCAGCAGCTTAGTGCTGGCGGGAGGGGGCTACGAGCAGTACTTC.

The CDR3 DNA is TGTGCCAGCAGCCGACACCGGGAGGTCCAAGAGACCCAGTACTTC. Residues: CASSRHREVQETQYF. The rearrangement uses TRBV6-5 and TRBJ2-5; 7 positions match TRBD2. CDR3 length: 15 residues. Germline-derived CDR1 and CDR2 are MNHEY and SVGAGI. Trimming at V came to 6 bases and at J to 1 base, leaving 8 bases not matched to a gene.

The chain's CDR3 is CASSGQGAPPKNIQYF. CDR3 sequence (DNA): TGTGCCAGCAGTGGACAGGGGGCGCCCCCCAAAAACATTCAGTACTTC. V and J are TRBV2 and TRBJ2-4, with TRBD1 identical over 10 bases. CDR1 SNHLY and CDR2 FYNNEI come from the germline V gene. J gave up 2 bases and V 4 bases, and 5 bases lay outside the gene matches. The CDR3 length is 16 residues.

Concerning this clone: Additional DNA sequences in this sample encode the identical CDR3. The chain has TRBV28 and TRBJ2-5, with unresolved D. The CDR3 totals 10 residues. The germline V gene encodes CDR1 MDHEN and CDR2 SYDVKM. Trimming cost V 3 bases and J 5 bases, with 1 base left between them. The CDR3 DNA sequence: TGTGCCAGCAGTTTGGAGACCCAGTACTTC. Translated, it gives CASSLETQYF.

V gene TRBV2 combines with J gene TRBJ1-3; no clear D gene. V was pared by 6 bases and J by 4 bases, with 10 bases between. The germline V gene encodes CDR1 SNHLY and CDR2 FYNNEI. This CDR3 comprises 13 residues. CDR3 protein: CASSPSEGNTIYF. CDR3 sequence (DNA): TGTGCCAGCAGCCCGTCTGAAGGAAACACCATATATTTT.

V is TRBV7-2 and J is TRBJ2-7; D gene uncertain. Per the germline V gene, CDR1 is SGHTA and CDR2 is FQGNSA. This CDR3 contains 16 residues. V was trimmed by 5 bases and J by 2 bases, leaving 19 bases between them. The CDR3 spells CASSPHRAQPPYEQYF. The CDR3 region has the DNA TGTGCCAGCAGCCCGCACCGGGCGCAACCTCCCTACGAGCAGTACTTC.

V usage is TRBV6-1 and J usage is TRBJ1-4; TRBD1 matches at 8 bases. The trim removed 0 bases at V and 7 bases at J, leaving 4 bases unmatched. The CDR3 is made up of 15 amino acids. Germline lookup yields CDR1 MNHNS and CDR2 SASEGT. CDR3 in DNA: TGTGCCAGCAGTGAAGCCAGGGGGCTCAGTGAAAAACTGTTTTTT. It codes for CASSEARGLSEKLFF.

The chain recombines TRBV5-6 with TRBJ1-1; D might be TRBD1 (5 bases). CDR1 is SGHDT, CDR2 YYEEEE, per germline. V gave up 4 bases and J gave up 1 base, with 17 bases separating them. The CDR3 totals 16 residues. In DNA, the CDR3 is TGTGCCAGCAGCCTTCGGACAATTACACAGAACACTGAAGCTTTCTTT. Protein sequence: CASSLRTITQNTEAFF.

J is TRBJ2-7 and V is TRBV29-1; 8 bases line up with TRBD1. Trimming took 5 bases from V and 2 from J; bases not matched to a gene: 5. Germline-derived CDR1 and CDR2 are SQVTM and ANQGSEA. The CDR3 has 13 amino acids. This chain's CDR3 is CSVSRTGTYEQYF. The CDR3 nucleotides read TGCAGCGTTTCGCGGACAGGGACCTACGAGCAGTACTTC.

This clone was seen once. This rearrangement joins TRBV11-2 to TRBJ1-5; a possible D gene is TRBD1 (6 bases). This CDR3 spans 15 amino acids. V was shortened by 3 bases and J by 0 bases, with 9 bases between the two germline ends. Germline assignment: CDR1 SGHAT and CDR2 FQNNGV. CDR3 DNA sequence: TGTGCCAGCAGCTTGGGACAATATAGCAATCAGCCCCAGCATTTT. Protein sequence: CASSLGQYSNQPQHF.

The V gene is TRBV28, the J gene TRBJ2-2; no definite D call. V lost 11 bases to trimming and J lost 5 bases, with 9 bases between them. Germline CDR1 MDHEN, CDR2 SYDVKM. The CDR3 is made up of 11 amino acids. As DNA, the CDR3 is TGTGCCGCCAGAGAAACCGGGGAGCTGTTTTTT. It codes for CAARETGELFF.

CDR3 sequence: CASRATGWRDQPQHF. The CDR3 DNA follows: TGTGCCAGCAGAGCGACAGGGTGGCGGGACCAGCCCCAGCATTTT. The genes are TRBV6-1 and TRBJ1-5, with 7 bases lining up with TRBD1. V lost 6 bases to trimming and J lost 7 bases; unmatched junction nucleotides: 12. The CDR3 consists of 15 residues. CDR1 is MNHNS and CDR2 is SASEGT in the germline V gene.

CDR3 loop: CASGTTGTETQYF. The CDR3 region has the DNA TGTGCCAGCGGGACCACGGGTACGGAGACCCAGTACTTC. The chain couples TRBV19 to TRBJ2-5, with D possibly being TRBD1 or TRBD2 (5 bases each). Trimming took 9 bases from V and 5 from J, leaving 16 bases between them. From germline, CDR1 is LNHDA and CDR2 SQIVND (reference sequence). The CDR3 sequence is 13 residues long.

The gene calls are TRBV28 and TRBJ2-2, with a weak D call TRBD1 (6 bases). The CDR3 has 16 residues. V gave up 7 bases and J gave up 2 bases, with 17 bases separating them. CDR1 MDHEN and CDR2 SYDVKM come from the germline V gene. CDR3 DNA sequence: TGTGCCAGCAAATCAGGGGTGGGAATAAACACCGGGGAGCTGTTTTTT. This encodes CASKSGVGINTGELFF.

This chain connects TRBV29-1 to TRBJ1-4, with a possible D match to TRBD1 (5 bases). The germline gives CDR1 SQVTM, CDR2 ANQGSEA. The CDR3 is made up of 11 amino acids. The CDR3 protein is CSSRDGEKLFF. The CDR3 coding sequence is TGCAGTTCCCGGGACGGGGAAAAACTGTTTTTT. Complete variable domain (other parts from reference TRBV29-1 and TRBJ1-4): SAVISQKPSRDICQRGTSLTIQCQVDSQVTMMFWYRQQPGQSLTLIATANQGSEATYESGFVIDKFPISRPNLTFSTLTVSNMSPEDSSIYLCSSRDGEKLFFGSGTQLSVL.

The chain is built from TRBV7-9 and TRBJ2-2; D gene uncertain. Germline V gene sequence: CDR1 SEHNR, CDR2 FQNEAQ (reference sequence). The CDR3 spans 10 residues. Trimming stripped 10 bases from V and 6 bases from J, with 6 bases between. For the CDR3, the DNA is TGTGCCATTGGAGCCGGGGAGCTGTTTTTT. It is translated as CAIGAGELFF.